The present T cell receptor beta chain was sequenced within a study of metastatic and nonmetastatic thyroid tumors. Study-wide context: Malignant and benign thyroid patients had repertoires compared in peripheral blood and tumor or nodule tissue.

Thyroid surgery was performed in patients who had received no treatment beforehand. The study's findings and limits: Malignant thyroid tumors reportedly had TCR beta diversity that was significantly higher than in benign nodules, in blood and tumor.

This clone was counted ten times or more. The antigen is not known. Germline lookup yields CDR1 DFQATT and CDR2 SNEGSKA (reference sequence). CDR3 length: 14 amino acids. Trimming at V came to 0 bases and at J to 4 bases, leaving 6 bases not matched to a gene. In the original processing: Building a distant-metastasis classifier for papillary thyroid cancer drew on CDR3 differences across clinicopathological groups. Using MiXCR, TCRdb re-called clones from the PCR reads. Here the V and J calls rest on TCRdb's processing, not on the authors' analysis. The sample shows over 40,000 clones, around 25% of them seen only once.

The sequence came from a male donor with papillary thyroid cancer or a benign thyroid nodule (not recorded which). Some clones in this sample may be carry-over from other donors' samples. Sequenced: blood. This chain connects TRBV20-1 to TRBJ2-7; 7 bases line up with TRBD2. The CDR3 bases are TGCAGTGCTAGAGATTCCCCTAGCGGATACGAGCAGTACTTC. Translated, it gives CSARDSPSGYEQYF.